The 23 T cell receptor beta chains reported below all come from one sample, sequenced in a study of CD8 T cells in Susac syndrome. RNA amounts of about 0.5 to 1 ug underwent reverse transcription with random hexamers. One entry per CDR3 protein, called by TCRdb with MiXCR from the immunoSEQ multiplex PCR reads. This table holds just over 300,000 distinct CDR3 sequences, around 90% found once. The sample consisted of CD4+ T cells from PBMCs. The receptors were sampled from a human donor with multiple sclerosis.

The chain couples TRBV6-1 to TRBJ2-3, with TRBD1 identical over 8 bases. J gave up 4 bases and V 4 bases, and 10 bases lay outside the gene matches. Germline V CDR1 and CDR2: MNHNS, SASEGT. The CDR3 sequence is 16 residues long. The CDR3 DNA reads as TGTGCCAGCAGTGGGCCCAGGGGGCTGAGGGCAGATACGCAGTATTTT. This encodes CASSGPRGLRADTQYF.

This chain uses TRBV11-1 with TRBJ2-1; 8 bases match TRBD2. Germline-derived CDR1 and CDR2 are SGHAT and FQDESV (reference sequence). After removal of 0 bases from V and 7 bases from J, the junction contained 11 bases not matched to a gene. This CDR3 has 17 amino acids. In DNA form, the CDR3 reads TGTGCCAGCAGCTTAGCCCCAGCGGGAGTTTCAGGTAATGAGCAGTTCTTC. Amino acid sequence: CASSLAPAGVSGNEQFF.

The chain has TRBV20-1 and TRBJ2-7, with no clear D. The V gene lost 0 bases and the J gene lost 10 bases, with 16 bases spanning the gap. The length of the CDR3 is 13 residues. Germline lookup yields CDR1 DFQATT and CDR2 SNEGSKA (reference sequence). CDR3 protein: CSAREPLIGGQYF. In DNA form, the CDR3 reads TGCAGTGCTAGAGAACCTCTAATCGGCGGCCAGTACTTC.

The V and J genes are TRBV6-6 and TRBJ2-1; D may be TRBD2 (6 bases). Trimming cost V 2 bases and J 5 bases, with 13 bases left between them. The germline gives CDR1 MNHNY, CDR2 SVGAGI (reference sequence). This CDR3 contains 15 residues. CDR3 coding DNA: TGTGCCAGCAGTTACCCGGCTAGCGTGAACAATGAGCAGTTCTTC. This encodes CASSYPASVNNEQFF.

The rearrangement joins TRBV7-9 to TRBJ1-1; TRBD1 might be the D (5 bases). V gave up 7 bases and J gave up 0 bases, with 15 bases separating them. CDR1 SEHNR and CDR2 FQNEAQ come from the germline V gene (reference sequence). The CDR3 is made up of 15 amino acids. CDR3 DNA sequence: TGTGCCAGCAACCCCAGGGTATCCGTGAACACTGAAGCTTTCTTT. Translation gives CASNPRVSVNTEAFF. The full variable domain, with the rest looked up from reference TRBV7-9 and TRBJ1-1, is DTGVSQNPRHKITKRGQNVTFRCDPISEHNRLYWYRQTLGQGPEFLTYFQNEAQLEKSRLLSDRFSAERPKGSFSTLEIQRTEQGDSAMYLCASNPRVSVNTEAFFGQGTRLTVV.

The rearrangement joins TRBV24-1 to TRBJ1-2; TRBD1 matches at 9 bases. There are 13 residues in the CDR3. Unmatched junction bases numbered 9, after V lost 9 bases and J lost 8 bases. Looked up from germline, CDR1 is KGHDR and CDR2 is SFDVKD. Here the CDR3 reads CATSDRGRDGYTF. The CDR3 coding sequence is TGTGCCACCTCAGACAGGGGGAGAGACGGCTACACCTTC.

The chain has TRBV27 and TRBJ1-2, with 10 bases lining up with TRBD1. Germline CDR1 is MNHEY and CDR2 is SMNVEV (reference sequence). The CDR3 is made up of 15 amino acids. The J segment lost 3 bases and the V segment lost 4 bases, leaving 5 bases of the junction unmatched. The DNA of the CDR3 is TGTGCCAGCAGTTCCCTCGGACAGGGGGACTATGGCTACACCTTC. Translated, it gives CASSSLGQGDYGYTF.

V gene TRBV7-2 combines with J gene TRBJ1-2; D remains unclear. V gave up 5 bases and J gave up 0 bases, with 13 bases separating them. The germline V gene has CDR1 SGHTA and CDR2 FQGNSA. This CDR3 contains 15 residues. The CDR3 here is CASSPRRVSNYGYTF. In DNA form, the CDR3 reads TGTGCCAGCAGCCCCCGCCGGGTTTCTAACTATGGCTACACCTTC. The whole variable domain, remainder taken from reference TRBV7-2 and TRBJ1-2, is GAGVSQSPSNKVTEKGKDVELRCDPISGHTALYWYRQSLGQGLEFLIYFQGNSAPDKSGLPSDRFSAERTGGSVSTLTIQRTQQEDSAVYLCASSPRRVSNYGYTFGSGTRLTVV.

The V call is TRBV10-3, the J call TRBJ2-7, with D perhaps matching TRBD2 (5 bases). CDR1 and CDR2 from the germline V gene are ENHRY and SYGVKD. This CDR3 spans 15 amino acids. V was pared by 2 bases and J by 5 bases, with 16 bases between. In DNA, the CDR3 is TGTGCCATCAGTGAGGGGTTGCTAGGGAGCCACGAGCAGTACTTC. It yields the protein CAISEGLLGSHEQYF.

The rearrangement joins TRBV5-5 to TRBJ2-6; TRBD1 is a possible D gene (5 bases). This CDR3 has 15 amino acids. Trimming shortened V by 4 bases and J by 0 bases, and 8 bases separated the two germline ends. Germline CDR1 and CDR2: SGHKS and YYEKEE (reference sequence). Here the CDR3 DNA reads TGTGCCAGCAGCACAGGATTCTCTGGGGCCAACGTCCTGACTTTC. It codes for CASSTGFSGANVLTF.

The genes are TRBV19 and TRBJ2-4; no firm D call. This CDR3 has 14 residues. With 5 bases removed from V and 6 bases from J, the gap between germline ends came to 14 bases. Germline V gene sequence: CDR1 LNHDA, CDR2 SQIVND (reference sequence). CDR3 DNA sequence: TGTGCCAGTAGTCCCCGGGTCGAAAGAAACATTCAGTACTTC. Residues: CASSPRVERNIQYF.

This chain joins TRBV6-2 or TRBV6-3 and TRBJ1-2; weak D call: TRBD1 (6 bases). The CDR3 is 12 residues long. Germline CDR1 is MNHEY and CDR2 is SVGEGT. Trimming removed 8 bases from V and 3 bases from J, with 10 bases in between. The CDR3 nucleotides are TGTGCCAGCCAGAGGGGGGACTATGGCTACACCTTC. Translated, it gives CASQRGDYGYTF.

The chain couples TRBV14 to TRBJ2-5; D may correspond to TRBD1 or TRBD2 (10 bases each). CDR3 size: 19 residues. V lost 4 bases and J lost 4, with 28 bases in between. CDR1 is SGHDN and CDR2 is FVKESK in the germline V gene. The CDR3 here is CASSRDRGLAGGRRETQYF. CDR3 nucleotide sequence: TGTGCCAGCAGCCGGGACAGGGGATTAGCGGGAGGTCGGCGAGAGACCCAGTACTTC.

The chain employs TRBV9 and TRBJ2-7, with D perhaps TRBD1 (6 bases). Deletions cut 4 bases from V and 7 bases from J, with 21 bases between. Germline CDR1 SGDLS, CDR2 YYNGEE. The CDR3 is 15 residues long. CDR3 nucleotide sequence: TGTGCCAGCAGCTCAGGGGCGGTCCCCCAAGAAGAGCAGTACTTC. Translated: CASSSGAVPQEEQYF.

The V call is TRBV2, the J call TRBJ1-5; D unclear. Trimming stripped 6 bases from V and 9 bases from J, with 9 bases between. Per the germline V gene, CDR1 is SNHLY and CDR2 is FYNNEI. The CDR3 is 11 residues long. This chain's CDR3 is CASRGGGPQHF. The CDR3 nucleotides read TGTGCCAGCAGGGGCGGAGGGCCCCAGCATTTT.

The V and J genes are TRBV10-2 and TRBJ2-4, with a possible D match to TRBD2 (5 bases). Per germline, CDR1 WSHSY and CDR2 SAAADI. V was clipped by 0 bases and J by 0 bases, with 6 bases between them. This CDR3 is 15 amino acids long. CDR3 sequence reads: CASSESGEAKNIQYF. The CDR3 nucleotides read TGCGCCAGCAGTGAGTCCGGGGAAGCCAAAAACATTCAGTACTTC.

This chain uses TRBV5-1 with TRBJ1-1; no reliable D call. CDR1 is SGHRS and CDR2 is YFSETQ in the germline V gene. Deletions cut 4 bases from V and 1 base from J, with 8 bases between. This CDR3 has 13 residues. This CDR3 is CASSIPGNTEAFF. CDR3 sequence (DNA): TGCGCCAGCAGCATCCCGGGGAACACTGAAGCTTTCTTT.

The chain joins TRBV20-1 to TRBJ2-1; no firm D call. V dropped 5 bases and J dropped 8 bases, with 13 bases sitting between them. There are 12 residues in the CDR3. Germline V CDR1 and CDR2: DFQATT, SNEGSKA (reference sequence). CDR3 bases: TGCAGTGCTCGCCAGGCCAGCGATGAGCAGTTCTTC. Translation: CSARQASDEQFF.

V and J are TRBV20-1 and TRBJ2-3; D unclear. V gave up 5 bases and J gave up 2 bases, with 8 bases separating them. Germline V CDR1 and CDR2: DFQATT, SNEGSKA (reference sequence). The CDR3 is 12 amino acids. CDR3: CSAFRITDTQYF. The CDR3 coding sequence is TGCAGTGCTTTTAGAATCACAGATACGCAGTATTTT.

V usage is TRBV20-1 and J usage is TRBJ2-5; 7 nucleotides match TRBD2. CDR1 and CDR2 (germline): DFQATT, SNEGSKA (reference sequence). The CDR3 is 15 amino acids. The V and J ends lost 0 bases and 1 base, in that order; junction bases with no gene match: 5. The CDR3 protein is CSARDFKRGQETQYF. In DNA, the CDR3 is TGCAGTGCTAGAGATTTCAAGCGGGGCCAAGAGACCCAGTACTTC.

The genes are TRBV28 and TRBJ2-4; 8 bases agree with TRBD1. Germline trimming cut 6 bases from V and 3 bases from J; bases unmatched to any gene: 4. The CDR3 totals 14 residues. CDR1 is MDHEN and CDR2 is SYDVKM in the germline V gene. CDR3 nucleotide sequence: TGTGCCAGCAGCCAGACAGGGGTCAAAAACATTCAGTACTTC. This encodes CASSQTGVKNIQYF.

The chain has TRBV3-1 and TRBJ2-7; 11 nucleotides align to TRBD2. The CDR3 has 18 amino acids. Germline CDR1 is LGHDT and CDR2 is YNNKEL (reference sequence). Trimming at V came to 4 bases and at J to 3 bases, leaving 14 bases not matched to a gene. In DNA form, the CDR3 reads TGTGCCAGCAGCCTGGGACCTGAACCCGGGACTAGCGGCTACGAGCAGTACTTC. This encodes CASSLGPEPGTSGYEQYF.

The V gene is TRBV7-9, the J gene TRBJ1-1; D is perhaps TRBD1 (5 bases). V lost 4 bases and J lost 5, with 11 bases in between. Germline V lookup: CDR1 SEHNR, CDR2 FQNEAQ (reference sequence). There are 13 residues in the CDR3. CDR3 nucleotides: TGTGCCAGCAGCTCTTTCTGGGGGACTGAAGCTTTCTTT. This sequence encodes CASSSFWGTEAFF.